This T cell receptor (beta chain) came from a study of OX40 agonist ivuxolimab in advanced cancers. Study details: The study gave patients intravenous ivuxolimab at 0.01 to 10 mg/kg every 2 weeks.

CDR3 length: 13 residues. V was cut by 1 base and J by 6 bases, with 7 bases left in between. The germline V gene encodes CDR1 SNHLY and CDR2 FYNNEI. The data were produced by immunoSEQ multiplex PCR, yet TCRdb's version contains in-frame clones alone and is incomplete. The table records more than 75,000 clones, approximately 91% of them present only once. The chain employs TRBV2 and TRBJ2-1; a possible D gene is TRBD1 (5 bases). This TCR came from an adult with an advanced solid tumor such as melanoma, head and neck, liver or kidney cancer. Source: CD4+ or CD8+ T cells sorted from blood, taken in a trial of the OX40 agonist ivuxolimab. CDR3 sequence: CASSEEGFNEQFF. The DNA for the CDR3 is TGTGCCAGCAGTGAAGAGGGGTTCAATGAGCAGTTCTTC. The variable domain in full, completed from reference TRBV2 and TRBJ2-1, reads EPEVTQTPSHQVTQMGQEVILRCVPISNHLYFYWYRQILGQKVEFLVSFYNNEISEKSEIFDDQFSVERPDGSNFTLKIRSTKLEDSAMYFCASSEEGFNEQFFGPGTRLTVL.